There are many counts of the clone carrying this T cell receptor beta chain. Its target is not known. This sample is drawn from a study of T cell repertoires in cytomegalovirus infection. Looking at the study overall: It was the public TCR beta signatures that indicated both CMV infection and matching HLA type.

Study-wide results and limits: Cumulative public TCR beta family frequency identified carriers of CMV plus the relevant HLA. The ex vivo response showed dominance by HLA-C-restricted CMV-specific TCR beta clonotypes.

TCRdb passed the reads through MiXCR, listing each CDR3 protein once. The data contain around 530,000 distinct CDR3 sequences, 16% of them singletons. Germline V gene data show CDR1 as MNHEY and CDR2 as SMNVEV (reference sequence). The CDR3 extends over 13 amino acids. V was cut by 6 bases and J by 5 bases, with 10 bases left in between. This clonotype was obtained from a human donor in good health (CMV status not recorded). Some clones in this sample may be carry-over from other donors' samples. The chain employs TRBV27 and TRBJ1-4; D is unclear. The material sequenced was CD8+ T cells from PBMCs. The CDR3 region has the DNA TGTGCCAGCAGCTTAGGCGGCAATGAAAAACTGTTTTTT. Protein product: CASSLGGNEKLFF.